The rows below give T cell receptor beta chains drawn from one sample of a study of radiotherapy plus CTLA-4 blockade in lung cancer. This table comes from immunoSEQ multiplex PCR, and its TCRdb copy is limited to in-frame clones, with some not included. The sample has 80,000 to 100,000 clones, 80% to 90% seen once; the top ten hold 4.5% to 6%. The specimen comprised peripheral blood, sampled from a patient treated with radiotherapy plus ipilimumab. These receptor sequences come from a human donor with non-small cell lung cancer that progressed on radiotherapy plus ipilimumab. The CDR3 runs from the conserved cysteine through the conserved F or W. Each record gives: clone size, V gene, J gene, D gene, CDR3 DNA, CDR3 protein. A D gene is named only where the DNA matches it firmly. Only part of the rows carry a size: once, few, many, or a class if the clone is expanded.

>-|TRBV5-1|TRBJ1-2|-
TGCGCCAGCAGCCCACTGGACTATGGCTACACCTTC
CASSPLDYGYTF
>-|TRBV5-8|TRBJ2-7|TRBD2
TGTGCCAGCAGCTCACGGACTAGCGGGACATACGAGCAGTACTTC
CASSSRTSGTYEQYF
>-|TRBV9|TRBJ2-1|TRBD2
TGTGCCAGCAGCCCCCGGGGGGTAGATTACAATGAGCAGTTCTTC
CASSPRGVDYNEQFF
>-|TRBV11-2|TRBJ1-3|-
TGTGCCAGCAGCTTGAATCCAGGGACAAAAGGAAACACCATATATTTT
CASSLNPGTKGNTIYF
>-|TRBV5-1|TRBJ2-7|TRBD1
TGCGCCAGCAGCCGAACCGGGACAGGGGGCTTGTACGAGCAGTACTTC
CASSRTGTGGLYEQYF
>-|TRBV19|TRBJ1-3|-
TGTGCCAGTAGTATAAACATAGACCTTGGAAACACCATATATTTT
CASSINIDLGNTIYF
>-|TRBV6-6|TRBJ2-7|TRBD2
TGTGCCAGCAGTTACGCTAGCGGTTACCCCGAGCAGTACTTC
CASSYASGYPEQYF
>few|TRBV19|TRBJ1-2|-
TGTGCCAGTAGGATCCCCCTCGGGACCGGGGACTATGGCTACACCTTC
CASRIPLGTGDYGYTF
>-|TRBV5-1|TRBJ2-5|-
TGCGCCAGCAGCTTGGTTGGTTTGGGGATGGGCCAAGAGACCCAGTACTTC
CASSLVGLGMGQETQYF
>-|TRBV7-9|TRBJ2-5|TRBD2
TGTGCCAGCAGCTTCGGAGGACTAGCGGGTGGTATAGAGACCCAGTACTTC
CASSFGGLAGGIETQYF
>-|TRBV5-1|TRBJ2-3|-
TGCGCCAGCAGCTTAATAGCGTCGGGAGATACGCAGTATTTT
CASSLIASGDTQYF
>-|TRBV25-1|TRBJ1-2|TRBD1
TGTGCCAGCAGTGACAGGGGGCTAGGAGGCTACACCTTC
CASSDRGLGGYTF
>-|TRBV6-1|TRBJ1-3|-
TGTGCCAGCTTCTGGGCCGCTTCTTCTGGAAACACCATATATTTT
CASFWAASSGNTIYF
>once|TRBV18|TRBJ2-3|TRBD2
TGTGCCAGCTCACCACGCGTAGCGGGAGAGGATACGCAGTATTTT
CASSPRVAGEDTQYF
>-|TRBV6-1|TRBJ1-5|-
TGTGCCAGCAGTGATGGAGGGTCTGGGCCCCAGCATTTT
CASSDGGSGPQHF
>-|TRBV7-2|TRBJ2-4|-
TGTGCCAGCAGCGCCGCCCTGGGAGCGAGCGGTCGTCAGTACTTC
CASSAALGASGRQYF
>-|TRBV7-9|TRBJ2-7|-
TGTGCCAGCAGCTGGGGCGTAGCGGAGGGATATGGGGAGCAGTACTTC
CASSWGVAEGYGEQYF
>once|TRBV10-1|TRBJ2-2|TRBD2
TGCGCCAGCAGTGATTTAGCGGGAGCGTCTGGGGAGCTGTTTTTT
CASSDLAGASGELFF
>-|TRBV4-2|TRBJ2-1|-
TGTGCCAGCAGCCAATCTAAGGGCACCTACAATGAGCAGTTCTTC
CASSQSKGTYNEQFF
>-|TRBV5-1|TRBJ1-1|-
TGCGCCAGCAGCTTTTCTTGGGGGAACACTGAAGCTTTCTTT
CASSFSWGNTEAFF
>-|TRBV4-2|TRBJ2-2|-
TGTGCCAGCAGGTCGGGACCGCCGTTTGAGGGGGAGCTGTTTTTT
CASRSGPPFEGELFF
>-|TRBV27|TRBJ2-2|-
TGTGCCAGCAGTTTAGACTCGAACACCGGGGAGCTGTTTTTT
CASSLDSNTGELFF
>-|TRBV19|TRBJ1-3|-
TGTGCCAGTAGTATAATGGGCAGGGGCCGGAACTCTGGAAACACCATATATTTT
CASSIMGRGRNSGNTIYF
>-|TRBV15|TRBJ2-5|TRBD2
TGTGCCACCAGCAGTCCTAGCGGGGAGCAAGAGACCCAGTACTTC
CATSSPSGEQETQYF
>-|TRBV14|TRBJ2-1|TRBD2
TGTGCCAGCAGCCAACTCGGGGGGAGCTCCTACAATGAGCAGTTCTTC
CASSQLGGSSYNEQFF
>once|TRBV6-5|TRBJ1-2|TRBD1
TGTGCCAGCAGTTACGGTGGACAGGCTTATGGCTACACCTTC
CASSYGGQAYGYTF
>-|TRBV10-3|TRBJ1-1|-
TGTGCCATCAGGGACAGAACACCTCGCGCTTTCTTT
CAIRDRTPRAFF
>-|TRBV5-6|TRBJ2-2|-
TGTGCCAGCAGCTTGCGTAGGGCGGGGAATAGCGGGGAGCTGTTTTTT
CASSLRRAGNSGELFF
>-|TRBV15|TRBJ2-5|TRBD1
TGTGCCACCAGCAGAGATTTTACAGGGGGACAAGAGACCCAGTACTTC
CATSRDFTGGQETQYF
>-|TRBV19|TRBJ1-2|-
TGTGCCAGTAGTATATCCAGGGCAATTTCCCCCCATGGCTACACCTTC
CASSISRAISPHGYTF
>-|TRBV27|TRBJ1-4|-
TGTGCCAGCAGCGGCGGGGAGAGAAATGAAAAACTGTTTTTT
CASSGGERNEKLFF
>-|TRBV6-4|TRBJ2-1|-
TGTGCCAGCAGTGACCACGGGGGCTCCTACAATGAGCAGTTCTTC
CASSDHGGSYNEQFF
>-|TRBV2|TRBJ2-7|-
TGTGCCAGGACTGGGGGGACCTACGAGCAGTACTTC
CARTGGTYEQYF
>-|TRBV29-1|TRBJ2-2|TRBD2
TGCAGCGTTGTTACGGGAGGCCTTACGGGGCTGTTTTTT
CSVVTGGLTGLFF
>-|TRBV25-1|TRBJ1-1|-
TGTGCCAGTGGGGGGGCAGGGGTTACTGAAGCTTTCTTT
CASGGAGVTEAFF
>-|TRBV7-9|TRBJ1-2|-
TGTGCCAGCAGCTCCCAGCGGGGGGCTCTGGACGGCTACGCCTTC
CASSSQRGALDGYAF
>-|TRBV11-2|TRBJ2-7|TRBD1
TGTGCCAGCAGCTCACCACAGGGGGTAAGGTACGAGCAGTACTTC
CASSSPQGVRYEQYF
>-|TRBV7-3|TRBJ2-1|TRBD2
TGTGCCAGCAGGACGACTAGCGGGAAGCCGGGGGATGAGCAGTTCTTC
CASRTTSGKPGDEQFF
>-|TRBV27|TRBJ2-3|-
TGTGCCAGCAGTAAGACAAGAGTTTCAGATACGCAGTATTTT
CASSKTRVSDTQYF
>-|TRBV6-5|TRBJ1-2|-
TGTGCCAGCAGTTACCTGGGGGGGATTGGCTACACCTTC
CASSYLGGIGYTF
>-|TRBV29-1|TRBJ2-7|TRBD2
TGCAGCGTAAAAAGACTAGCGGGAGGCTACGAGCAGTACTTC
CSVKRLAGGYEQYF
>few|TRBV7-9|TRBJ1-1|-
TGTGCCAGCAGCATCGGGACATCTAACACTGAAGCTTTCTTT
CASSIGTSNTEAFF
>-|TRBV10-3|TRBJ2-1|-
TGTGCCATCAGTGAGCCCGGCCCAGGGTCTCTGAATGAGCAGTTCTTC
CAISEPGPGSLNEQFF
>-|TRBV4-1|TRBJ1-2|-
TGCGCCAGCAGCCAAGATCGAGGGACACATGGCTACACCTTC
CASSQDRGTHGYTF
>once|TRBV25-1|TRBJ1-2|-
TGTGCCAGCAGTGATGCAGGAAACTATGGCTACACCTTC
CASSDAGNYGYTF
>few|TRBV10-3|TRBJ2-7|-
TGTGCCATCAGTGCGGGAGCGAACTCCTACGAGCAGTACTTC
CAISAGANSYEQYF